Given below is one TCR beta chain in context. It has no known antigen specificity. The input lacks base qualities; no much larger clone sits a single base away. This specimen comes from a study of T cell responses to AZD1222 COVID-19 vaccine (dated by TCRdb to 2020 to 2022). Regarding the research as a whole: A total of 233 trial participants underwent TCR sequencing, of whom approximately 210 received two doses of AZD1222 and some 25 received two doses of the MenACWY control vaccine. Enrollment into the trials was organized by age into subgroups of 18-55, 56-69 and 70-plus years, and those subgroups contained approximately 160, 26 and 62 TCR-sequenced participants, respectively. The study at large found these results: No day 14 peak-response samples were available, so repertoires were characterized only after the peak T cell response. A significant rise in spike-specific TCR breadth and depth was observed after two AZD1222 doses relative to day 0 and relative to MenACWY recipients. Conclusions about previously exposed vaccinees were limited because only six or seven AZD1222 recipients were SARS-CoV-2 seropositive at baseline. Participants were mostly white British, with more females than males. The authors suggested clonal diversity may have been underestimated. Nearly half of unique spike-specific TCRs reportedly recognized epitopes outside regions mutated in the B.1.351 and B.1.1.7 variants. In the small 56-69-year group, the increase in depth fell short of significance, most likely because of low power. The whole spike protein was spanned by vaccine-associated CD4 TCRs, and dominant responses were seen in regions 160-218 and 743-854.

In the germline V gene, CDR1 corresponds to SGHVS and CDR2 to FNYEAQ. V gives up 1 base and J gives up 4 bases, and the segment between their germline ends measures 8 bases. Including the terminal cysteine and phenylalanine, the CDR3 comprises 14 residues. Of all the DNA, just the CDR3 is kept, 42 bases in frame from base 1. In the paper's terms, the time point label means: about 28 days (+/-7) after the second vaccine dose. AZD1222 recipients given second doses at about 4 weeks or at about 12 weeks were pooled, since spike-specific TCR depth and breadth were not found to differ between the two schedules. Vaccinee samples were obtained from the UK trials COV001 and COV002, which included a single-blind randomized controlled phase 2/3 trial of AZD1222 (ChAdOx1 nCoV-19) in healthy adults. For TCRbeta chain sequencing, PBMC samples were collected from trial participants at day 0 and at day 28 after the second dose.

The CDR3 regions of human TCRbeta chains were analyzed by immunosequencing. Turning to the authors' computational methods: TCRs in the repertoires were matched against a reference library of SARS-CoV-2-specific TCRs that had been generated with the MIRA antigen-specificity platform. Breadth meant the fraction of unique TCRs that were SARS-CoV-2-associated, whereas depth meant the fraction of total T cells that were SARS-CoV-2-associated. Using the MIRA data, each spike-specific TCR was mapped to the spike region that the TCR reacts to and placed in a CD4 or CD8 class. Log10-transformed breadth and depth values were compared by one-way ANOVA with Sidak's multiple comparisons tests. Entries here come from immuneACCESS through TCRdb and include only in-frame sequences with V and J called. Some clones fail to appear in such tables; in the studies checked, an unresolved V gene covers under half of the shortfall, and the cause of the remainder is unknown. From that table come the V and J calls and clone size; the DNA was used to work out D and trimming. A total of over 75,000 clones appear in this sample, 80% to 90% of them only once. The ten most abundant clones make up about 2.4% of the sample.

Here the sequenced sample was peripheral blood, taken 28 days after the second AZD1222 dose. The clonotype comes from an adult who received the AZD1222 COVID-19 vaccine. The rearranged segments are TRBV7-6 and TRBJ1-5; no D gene is confidently identified. The CDR3 has the sequence CASSLGGENQPQHF. DNA sequence: TGTGCCAGCAGCTTAGGTGGGGAGAATCAGCCCCAGCATTTT.